A selection of T cell receptor beta chains follows, all from one sample in a study of T-cell reconstitution after alpha-beta-depleted transplantation in children. TCRdb used MiXCR to reprocess the PCR reads, holding one entry per CDR3 protein. Found here are about 100,000 distinct CDR3 sequences, approximately 6% of them singletons; the top ten hold 6.1%. The sequences come from PBMCs, mostly from graft donor cells, collected 60 days after TCRalphabeta/CD19-depleted stem cell transplant. These receptors came from a female patient aged 2-9 years who had a stem cell transplant for Fanconi anemia, so the T cells may come from the graft donor. Each CDR3 is given without its conserved first and last residue. Fields, in order: clone size, J gene, V gene, CDR3 protein. Not every row has a clone size; where given, it reads once, few, many or a size class.

abundance: .
j_gene: TRBJ2-3
v_gene: TRBV29-1
CDR3aa: SVVAFTDTQY

abundance: many
j_gene: TRBJ2-7
v_gene: TRBV5-1
CDR3aa: ASSPVAGQGVSYEQY

abundance: many
j_gene: TRBJ2-5
v_gene: TRBV12-5
CDR3aa: ASGLGQGGARQETQY

abundance: .
j_gene: TRBJ2-7
v_gene: TRBV20-1
CDR3aa: SARESPSGFRYEQY

abundance: many
j_gene: TRBJ1-2
v_gene: TRBV28
CDR3aa: ASSLGSNYGYT

abundance: .
j_gene: TRBJ2-7
v_gene: TRBV18
CDR3aa: ASSQGTGGLYEQY

abundance: many
j_gene: TRBJ2-1
v_gene: TRBV5-1
CDR3aa: ASSPPGTGNYNEQF

abundance: .
j_gene: TRBJ2-7
v_gene: TRBV18
CDR3aa: ASQPGGRTYEQY

abundance: few
j_gene: TRBJ1-5
v_gene: TRBV6-5
CDR3aa: ASTLGQGAFQPQH

abundance: few
j_gene: TRBJ1-5
v_gene: TRBV20-1
CDR3aa: SARDRRGSQPQH

abundance: few
j_gene: TRBJ2-3
v_gene: TRBV6-1
CDR3aa: ASRQGYGGTDTQY

abundance: many
j_gene: TRBJ1-1
v_gene: TRBV5-1
CDR3aa: ASSPETGRLNTEAF

abundance: many
j_gene: TRBJ2-7
v_gene: TRBV25-1
CDR3aa: ASSPTLLYEQY

abundance: many
j_gene: TRBJ2-3
v_gene: TRBV20-1
CDR3aa: SALSTSGTSPGTDTQY

abundance: many
j_gene: TRBJ2-1
v_gene: TRBV21-1
CDR3aa: ASSKALTRQSSYNEQF

abundance: many
j_gene: TRBJ2-7
v_gene: TRBV5-1
CDR3aa: ASSLAYRAYEQY

abundance: .
j_gene: TRBJ2-5
v_gene: TRBV4-1
CDR3aa: ASSQDPSTRETQY

abundance: many
j_gene: TRBJ2-3
v_gene: TRBV18
CDR3aa: ASSPPDRGYSDTQY

abundance: many
j_gene: TRBJ1-2
v_gene: TRBV7-2
CDR3aa: ASSLVQSYGYT

abundance: .
j_gene: TRBJ2-3
v_gene: TRBV29-1
CDR3aa: SVPRDRDTDTQY

abundance: .
j_gene: TRBJ2-2
v_gene: TRBV5-1
CDR3aa: ASSLSAAGELF

abundance: few
j_gene: TRBJ1-2
v_gene: TRBV5-1
CDR3aa: ASSVDDRRSNYGYT

abundance: many
j_gene: TRBJ2-4
v_gene: TRBV5-1
CDR3aa: ASSRKIGAGRDIQY

abundance: many
j_gene: TRBJ2-1
v_gene: TRBV12-5
CDR3aa: ASGLVGTSGGVKQF

abundance: few
j_gene: TRBJ1-5
v_gene: TRBV12-3/TRBV12-4
CDR3aa: ASKGTGDHQPQH

abundance: many
j_gene: TRBJ2-1
v_gene: TRBV30
CDR3aa: GMNEQF

abundance: .
j_gene: TRBJ2-1
v_gene: TRBV2
CDR3aa: ASTRTSGSHEQF

abundance: many
j_gene: TRBJ1-1
v_gene: TRBV7-9
CDR3aa: ASSHRQGWNTEAF

abundance: .
j_gene: TRBJ2-2
v_gene: TRBV5-7
CDR3aa: ASSLGTTHRGTGELF

abundance: few
j_gene: TRBJ2-2
v_gene: TRBV5-1
CDR3aa: ASTLTNTGELF

abundance: .
j_gene: TRBJ2-1
v_gene: TRBV6-2/TRBV6-3
CDR3aa: ASSYLTGSSYNEQF

abundance: many
j_gene: TRBJ2-7
v_gene: TRBV10-3
CDR3aa: AISDRDRVYEQY

abundance: few
j_gene: TRBJ2-7
v_gene: TRBV19
CDR3aa: ASSILGGSYEQY

abundance: many
j_gene: TRBJ2-5
v_gene: TRBV30
CDR3aa: AWSVGLEETQY

abundance: .
j_gene: TRBJ2-5
v_gene: TRBV3-1
CDR3aa: ASSQSWDPRSTQY

abundance: many
j_gene: TRBJ2-7
v_gene: TRBV5-6
CDR3aa: ASSSAGGSYEQY

abundance: few
j_gene: TRBJ2-1
v_gene: TRBV7-9
CDR3aa: AGLAGGINEQF

abundance: many
j_gene: TRBJ2-5
v_gene: TRBV3-1
CDR3aa: ASSHRTGGQETQY

abundance: many
j_gene: TRBJ1-2
v_gene: TRBV5-1
CDR3aa: ASSTEGQGALYGYT

abundance: few
j_gene: TRBJ2-7
v_gene: TRBV30
CDR3aa: AWSQGSIYEQY

abundance: many
j_gene: TRBJ2-3
v_gene: TRBV12-3/TRBV12-4
CDR3aa: ASSLNFDSSDTQY

abundance: .
j_gene: TRBJ1-2
v_gene: TRBV7-9
CDR3aa: ASSLITAPSYGYT

abundance: .
j_gene: TRBJ2-1
v_gene: TRBV2
CDR3aa: ASSQTSGSILYNEQF

abundance: many
j_gene: TRBJ2-3
v_gene: TRBV12-3/TRBV12-4
CDR3aa: ASGLAGATDTQY

abundance: .
j_gene: TRBJ2-7
v_gene: TRBV2
CDR3aa: ASSGLAAYEQY

abundance: .
j_gene: TRBJ2-7
v_gene: TRBV29-1
CDR3aa: SVEQPGYEQY

abundance: once
j_gene: TRBJ2-3
v_gene: TRBV5-1
CDR3aa: ASRGLASADTQY

abundance: .
j_gene: TRBJ1-1
v_gene: TRBV27
CDR3aa: ASLVPSSVAEAF

abundance: many
j_gene: TRBJ2-4
v_gene: TRBV28
CDR3aa: ASSFLDRAKNIQY

abundance: many
j_gene: TRBJ2-1
v_gene: TRBV5-1
CDR3aa: ASSLIGGRSYNEQF

abundance: many
j_gene: TRBJ2-1
v_gene: TRBV6-5
CDR3aa: ASSYSRGQHTYNEQF

abundance: many
j_gene: TRBJ2-3
v_gene: TRBV6-1
CDR3aa: ASSVWPRLAGEDTQY

abundance: many
j_gene: TRBJ2-5
v_gene: TRBV12-3/TRBV12-4
CDR3aa: ASSLESTGGVFETQY

abundance: .
j_gene: TRBJ2-2
v_gene: TRBV7-3
CDR3aa: ASSLTRTSTGELF

abundance: many
j_gene: TRBJ2-3
v_gene: TRBV12-3/TRBV12-4
CDR3aa: ASTTGLAGGPDTQY